The present entry profiles one T cell receptor (beta chain) with its context. The sample is drawn from a study of shared T cell receptors in the human thymus. Trimming removed 3 bases from V and 1 base from J, with 15 bases in between. Per the germline V gene, CDR1 is SGHDN and CDR2 is FVKESK. The CDR3 length is 17 residues. Assay used: immunoSEQ multiplex PCR; TCRdb lists only in-frame clones, some missing. The table shows under 850,000 clones, with 88% occurring only once. This same sample was also taken into another study, of human thymus T cells.

The chain joins TRBV14 to TRBJ2-2, with D tentatively TRBD2 (5 bases). This TCR was sampled from a boy younger than two with a congenital heart defect. Sample: thymocytes. The CDR3 sequence: CASSQSPDGGNTGELFF. The CDR3 DNA sequence: TGTGCCAGCAGCCAGAGTCCCGACGGAGGGAACACCGGGGAGCTGTTTTTT.